Below are 25 T cell receptor beta chains sequenced from a single sample in a study of OX40 agonist ivuxolimab in advanced cancers. Assay used: immunoSEQ multiplex PCR; TCRdb lists only in-frame clones, some missing. This table has about 36,000 clones, roughly 80% appearing once. Source: CD4+ or CD8+ T cells sorted from blood, taken in a trial of the OX40 agonist ivuxolimab. Receptors originate from an adult with an advanced solid tumor such as melanoma, head and neck, liver or kidney cancer.

V and J are TRBV29-1 and TRBJ2-7, with 8 bases matching TRBD1. Per the germline V gene, CDR1 is SQVTM and CDR2 is ANQGSEA. Trimming at V came to 4 bases and at J to 0 bases, leaving 2 bases not matched to a gene. The CDR3 contains 13 residues. CDR3 bases: TGCAGCGTTGCGGACAGGGACTCCTACGAGCAGTACTTC. Residues: CSVADRDSYEQYF.

The rearrangement links TRBV5-4 to TRBJ2-7, with D possibly matching TRBD2 (5 bases). The V gene's germline CDR1 is SGHNT and CDR2 YYREEE (reference sequence). The CDR3 extends over 14 amino acids. V lost 2 bases, J lost 0 bases, and 9 bases lay in between. This CDR3 is CASSFFGGSYEQYF. CDR3 in DNA: TGTGCCAGCAGCTTCTTCGGAGGCTCCTACGAGCAGTACTTC. Filled out from reference TRBV5-4 and TRBJ2-7, the complete variable domain reads ETGVTQSPTHLIKTRGQQVTLRCSSQSGHNTVSWYQQALGQGPQFIFQYYREEENGRGNFPPRFSGLQFPNYSSELNVNALELDDSALYLCASSFFGGSYEQYFGPGTRLTVT.

This clone has only a few counts. The chain links TRBV5-4 to TRBJ2-7; D is ambiguous. Trimming stripped 3 bases from V and 2 bases from J, with 15 bases between. This CDR3 has 15 amino acids. CDR1 and CDR2 from the germline V gene are SGHNT and YYREEE (reference sequence). The DNA of the CDR3 is TGTGCCAGCAGCTCCCTTTATACAGAGACCTACGAGCAGTACTTC. It specifies CASSSLYTETYEQYF.

This clone came up once. The V and J genes are TRBV19 and TRBJ2-5; 8 bases are a match to TRBD1. After removal of 5 bases from V and 4 bases from J, the junction contained 12 bases not matched to a gene. The CDR3 totals 16 residues. Germline CDR1 is LNHDA and CDR2 is SQIVND (reference sequence). The CDR3 bases are TGTGCCAGTAGTGAAACGGGGACAGGCTTTGGAGAGACCCAGTACTTC. This sequence encodes CASSETGTGFGETQYF.

This chain joins TRBV27 and TRBJ2-7; D unresolved. The CDR3 consists of 15 residues. V was shortened by 0 bases and J by 0 bases, with 9 bases between the two germline ends. From germline, CDR1 is MNHEY and CDR2 SMNVEV (reference sequence). As DNA, the CDR3 is TGTGCCAGCAGTTTATCTCTCGGCGGCTCCTACGAGCAGTACTTC. Translated, it gives CASSLSLGGSYEQYF.

The rearrangement joins TRBV28 to TRBJ1-2; D is unresolved. V gave up 6 bases and J gave up 5 bases, with 16 bases separating them. Germline lookup yields CDR1 MDHEN and CDR2 SYDVKM. The CDR3 has 14 residues. The CDR3 nucleotides are TGTGCCAGCAGACCAATCAGTTTTCTTTATGGCTACACCTTC. Its translation is CASRPISFLYGYTF.

V is TRBV28 and J is TRBJ2-3; 9 nucleotides align to TRBD1. The ends lost 3 bases at V and 2 bases at J; junction bases unmatched: 3. The germline V gene encodes CDR1 MDHEN and CDR2 SYDVKM. The CDR3 extends over 15 amino acids. The CDR3 bases are TGTGCCAGCAGTTTCCGGGACAGGGTCACAGATACGCAGTATTTT. It encodes CASSFRDRVTDTQYF.

The chain has TRBV29-1 and TRBJ2-7, with no clear D. Germline V lookup: CDR1 SQVTM, CDR2 ANQGSEA. The CDR3 length is 15 residues. V lost 0 bases and J lost 0, with 12 bases in between. CDR3 nucleotide sequence: TGCAGCGTTGAAGATTCAGGAGAGAGCTCCTACGAGCAGTACTTC. Encoded protein: CSVEDSGESSYEQYF.

The gene calls are TRBV27 and TRBJ1-1, with TRBD1 matching over 9 bases. Per the germline V gene, CDR1 is MNHEY and CDR2 is SMNVEV (reference sequence). Germline trimming cut 6 bases from V and 2 bases from J; bases unmatched to any gene: 7. The CDR3 loop spans 15 amino acids. CDR3: CASSPYRGLNTEAFF. CDR3 nucleotide sequence: TGTGCCAGCAGCCCCTACAGGGGGCTAAACACTGAAGCTTTCTTT.

This clone came up a few times. The chain recombines TRBV2 with TRBJ1-5; a weak D match, TRBD1 (5 bases). The CDR3 runs to 14 residues. Trimming took off 3 bases at V and 4 bases at J, with 10 bases between the two ends. Germline lookup yields CDR1 SNHLY and CDR2 FYNNEI. CDR3 sequence: CASSEMTENQPQHF. DNA of the CDR3: TGTGCCAGCAGTGAGATGACAGAGAATCAGCCCCAGCATTTT.

This clone was counted a single time. This chain links TRBV28 with TRBJ1-2; 7 bases map to TRBD1. Germline values: CDR1 MDHEN, CDR2 SYDVKM. V lost 5 bases and J lost 4; bases outside the gene matches: 10. This CDR3 has 15 residues. CDR3 protein: CASSRDRKTSYGYTF. The CDR3 DNA is TGTGCCAGCAGTCGGGACAGAAAAACATCCTATGGCTACACCTTC.

The V and J genes are TRBV28 and TRBJ2-1; TRBD2 matches at 7 bases. CDR3 length: 15 amino acids. V trimming: 2 bases; J trimming: 4 bases; junction bases outside the gene matches: 5. Germline V gene lookup returns CDR1 MDHEN and CDR2 SYDVKM. CDR3 bases: TGTGCCAGCAGTTTACTAGCGGAAGTATACAATGAGCAGTTCTTC. Translated: CASSLLAEVYNEQFF.

Only one count was recorded for this clone. The J gene is TRBJ2-1, the V gene TRBV19; maybe TRBD1 (6 bases). The CDR3 consists of 14 residues. The germline V and J ends were trimmed by 4 bases and 4 bases, with 11 bases remaining between them. Germline loops: CDR1 LNHDA, CDR2 SQIVND (reference sequence). DNA for the CDR3: TGTGCCAGTAGTAGACAGGAGAGGTACAATGAGCAGTTCTTC. Translation gives CASSRQERYNEQFF.

This chain connects TRBV2 to TRBJ2-7; 10 bases fit TRBD1. This CDR3 spans 14 amino acids. J lost 5 bases, V lost 8 bases, and 9 bases had no gene match. The germline V gene has CDR1 SNHLY and CDR2 FYNNEI. The CDR3 spells CASDAGTGAHEQYF. DNA of the CDR3: TGTGCCAGCGATGCCGGGACAGGGGCCCACGAGCAGTACTTC.

J is TRBJ2-7 and V is TRBV9; no clear D. The CDR3 is 16 residues long. Per germline, CDR1 SGDLS and CDR2 YYNGEE. With 0 bases removed from V and 2 bases from J, the gap between germline ends came to 15 bases. The CDR3 nucleotides are TGTGCCAGCAGCGTAGGCGGTTTTGCCGGTACCTACGAGCAGTACTTC. Its protein is CASSVGGFAGTYEQYF.

The rearrangement links TRBV25-1 to TRBJ2-7; D uncertain. Germline V CDR1 and CDR2: MGHDK, SYGVNS. The CDR3 totals 12 residues. The V and J ends lost 3 bases and 4 bases respectively, with 7 bases between them. The CDR3 sequence: CASSDRYYEQYF. The CDR3 DNA reads as TGTGCCAGCAGTGACAGGTATTACGAGCAGTACTTC.

The chain links TRBV4-3 to TRBJ2-1, with 8 nucleotides matching TRBD2. This CDR3 contains 15 residues. Germline CDR1 reads LGHNA; CDR2 reads YSLEER. Trimming took 1 base from V and 4 from J; bases not matched to a gene: 3. CDR3 protein: CASSQGTSSYNEQFF. The CDR3 region has the DNA TGCGCCAGCAGCCAAGGGACTAGCAGTTACAATGAGCAGTTCTTC.

The V and J genes are TRBV4-3 and TRBJ1-2, with 10 bases lining up with TRBD1. CDR3 length: 17 residues. V was pared by 3 bases and J by 6 bases, with 13 bases of the junction left unmatched. Germline CDR1 and CDR2: LGHNA and YSLEER. CDR3: CASSHGTGTGVWDGYTF. The CDR3 DNA sequence: TGCGCCAGCAGCCATGGTACCGGGACAGGGGTCTGGGATGGCTACACCTTC.

The chain uses TRBV13 and TRBJ1-1, with D unclear. The ends were cut back, 5 bases at V and 1 base at J, with 11 bases in the middle. CDR3 length: 14 residues. Germline values: CDR1 PRHDT, CDR2 FYEKMQ (reference sequence). The CDR3 nucleotides read TGTGCCAGCAGCCTTCGGACGGGGAACACTGAAGCTTTCTTT. It is translated as CASSLRTGNTEAFF. The whole variable domain, filled in from reference TRBV13 and TRBJ1-1, reads AAGVIQSPRHLIKEKRETATLKCYPIPRHDTVYWYQQGPGQDPQFLISFYEKMQSDKGSIPDRFSAQQFSDYHSELNMSSLELGDSALYFCASSLRTGNTEAFFGQGTRLTVV.

This clone was recorded only once. V is TRBV27 and J is TRBJ2-1, with 7 bases aligning to TRBD1. The CDR3 sequence is 13 residues long. CDR1 is MNHEY and CDR2 is SMNVEV in the germline V gene (reference sequence). V trimming: 4 bases; J trimming: 7 bases; junction bases outside the gene matches: 4. The CDR3 reads CASSSTGLNEQFF. In DNA, the CDR3 is TGTGCCAGCAGTTCGACAGGGTTGAATGAGCAGTTCTTC.

This rearrangement joins TRBV11-3 to TRBJ2-5; 9 nucleotides align to TRBD1. Germline V gives CDR1 SGHNT, CDR2 YENEEA. The V and J ends lost 3 bases and 4 bases, in that order; junction bases with no gene match: 6. CDR3 length: 15 residues. The CDR3 here is CASSLGQGNLETQYF. The CDR3 nucleotides read TGTGCCAGCAGCTTGGGACAGGGAAATCTAGAGACCCAGTACTTC. The variable domain in full, with the rest retrieved from reference TRBV11-3 and TRBJ2-5, is EAGVVQSPRYKIIEKKQPVAFWCNPISGHNTLYWYLQNLGQGPELLIRYENEEAVDDSQLPKDRFSAERLKGVDSTLKIQPAELGDSAVYLCASSLGQGNLETQYFGPGTRLLVL.

The gene calls are TRBV6-6 and TRBJ2-3; no definite D call. V was trimmed by 6 bases and J by 10 bases, leaving 11 bases between them. Looked up from germline, CDR1 is MNHNY and CDR2 is SVGAGI (reference sequence). CDR3 length equals 11 residues. CDR3 amino acids: CASSPRFPQYF. The CDR3, as DNA: TGTGCCAGCAGCCCCCGGTTTCCGCAGTATTTT.

This clone was picked up one time. The chain joins TRBV9 to TRBJ2-3, with 7 bases fitting TRBD2. With 0 bases clipped from V and 2 bases from J, the junction kept 3 bases outside the gene matches. Looked up from germline, CDR1 is SGDLS and CDR2 is YYNGEE. The CDR3 extends over 15 amino acids. For the CDR3, the DNA is TGTGCCAGCAGCGTAGGGCTAGCGGACACAGATACGCAGTATTTT. It translates to CASSVGLADTDTQYF.

This clone was counted a few times. The chain carries TRBV28 and TRBJ1-6; 9 bases map to TRBD1. This CDR3 is built from 16 residues. J gave up 3 bases and V 6 bases, and 6 bases lay outside the gene matches. CDR1 MDHEN and CDR2 SYDVKM come from the germline V gene. DNA for the CDR3: TGTGCCAGCAGGGTACTGGGACAGGGCTATAATTCACCCCTCCACTTT. It translates to CASRVLGQGYNSPLHF.

Sample share makes this clone medium-sized. This chain uses TRBV6-5 with TRBJ2-7; D gene unclear. Per germline, CDR1 MNHEY and CDR2 SVGAGI. Between the trimmed V and J ends, which lost 7 bases and 7 bases, there was a span of 14 bases. The CDR3 has 12 amino acids. The DNA for the CDR3 is TGTGCCAGCACCTCTGACCGAACGGAGCAGTACTTC. Translated, it gives CASTSDRTEQYF.